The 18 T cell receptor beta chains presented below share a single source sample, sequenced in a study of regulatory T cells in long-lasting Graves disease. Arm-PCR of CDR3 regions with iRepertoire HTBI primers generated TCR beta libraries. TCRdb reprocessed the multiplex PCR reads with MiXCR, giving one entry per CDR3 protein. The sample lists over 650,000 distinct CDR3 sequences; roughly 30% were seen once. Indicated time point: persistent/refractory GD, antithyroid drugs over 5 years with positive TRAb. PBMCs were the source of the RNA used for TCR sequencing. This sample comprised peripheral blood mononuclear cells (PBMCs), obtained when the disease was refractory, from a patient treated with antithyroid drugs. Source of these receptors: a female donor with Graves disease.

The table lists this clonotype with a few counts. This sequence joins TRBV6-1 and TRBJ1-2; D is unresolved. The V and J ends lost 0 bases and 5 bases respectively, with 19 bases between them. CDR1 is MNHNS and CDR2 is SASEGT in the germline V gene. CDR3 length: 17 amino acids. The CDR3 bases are TGTGCCAGCAGTGAAGCGCAAGTGGCCCGACCTGAATATGGCTACACCTTC. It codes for CASSEAQVARPEYGYTF.

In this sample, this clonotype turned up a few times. CDR3 nucleotide sequence: TGTGCCAGCTCACCAGTACAGCACTATGGCTACACCTTC. Translating gives CASSPVQHYGYTF. The chain links TRBV18 to TRBJ1-2; D unresolved. Germline CDR1 and CDR2: KGHSH and LQKENI. V lost 2 bases, J lost 3 bases, and 7 bases lay in between. The CDR3 loop spans 13 amino acids.

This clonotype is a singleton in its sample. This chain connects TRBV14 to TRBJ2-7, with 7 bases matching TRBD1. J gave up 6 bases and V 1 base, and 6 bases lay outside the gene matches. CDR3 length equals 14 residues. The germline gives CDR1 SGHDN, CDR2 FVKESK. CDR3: CASSQVGNRGEQYF. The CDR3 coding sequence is TGTGCCAGCAGCCAAGTGGGGAACAGGGGCGAGCAGTACTTC.

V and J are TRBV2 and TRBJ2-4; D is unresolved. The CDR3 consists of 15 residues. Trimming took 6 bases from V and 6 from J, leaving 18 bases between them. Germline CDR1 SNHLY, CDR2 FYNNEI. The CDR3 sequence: CASSLIPTGGNIQYF. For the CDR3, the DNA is TGTGCCAGCAGCCTCATCCCGACGGGCGGAAACATTCAGTACTTC.

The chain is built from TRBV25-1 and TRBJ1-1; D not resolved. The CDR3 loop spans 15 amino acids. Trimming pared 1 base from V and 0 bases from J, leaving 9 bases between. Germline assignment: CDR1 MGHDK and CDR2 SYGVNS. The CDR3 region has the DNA TGTGCCAGCAGTGAATTTGCAGGTCTGAACACTGAAGCTTTCTTT. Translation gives CASSEFAGLNTEAFF.

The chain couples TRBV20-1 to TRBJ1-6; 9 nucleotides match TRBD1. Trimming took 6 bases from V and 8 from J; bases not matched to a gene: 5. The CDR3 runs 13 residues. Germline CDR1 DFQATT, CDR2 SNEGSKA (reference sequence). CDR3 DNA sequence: TGCAGTGCCGTGGACAGGGGAGATTCACCCCTCCACTTT. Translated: CSAVDRGDSPLHF.

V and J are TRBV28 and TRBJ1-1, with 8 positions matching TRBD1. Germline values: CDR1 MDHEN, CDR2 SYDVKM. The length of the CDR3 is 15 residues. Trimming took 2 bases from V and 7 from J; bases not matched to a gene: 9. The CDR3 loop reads CASSLGGTGVIEAFF. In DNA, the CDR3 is TGTGCCAGCAGTTTAGGAGGGACAGGTGTCATTGAAGCTTTCTTT.

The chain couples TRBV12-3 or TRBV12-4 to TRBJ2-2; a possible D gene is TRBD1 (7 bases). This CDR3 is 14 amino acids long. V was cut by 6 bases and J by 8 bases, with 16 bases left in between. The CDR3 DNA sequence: TGTGCCAGCAGAAAGACAGGGAGCGGGGGGGAGCTGTTTTTT. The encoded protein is CASRKTGSGGELFF.

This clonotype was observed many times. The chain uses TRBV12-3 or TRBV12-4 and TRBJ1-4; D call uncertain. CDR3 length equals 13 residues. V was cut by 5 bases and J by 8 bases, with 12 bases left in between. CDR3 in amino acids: CASSPSLREKLFF. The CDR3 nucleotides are TGTGCCAGCAGTCCTAGTTTACGGGAAAAACTGTTTTTT.

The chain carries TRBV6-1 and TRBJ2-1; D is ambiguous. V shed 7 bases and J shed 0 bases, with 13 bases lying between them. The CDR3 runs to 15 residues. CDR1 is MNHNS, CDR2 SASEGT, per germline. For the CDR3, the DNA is TGTGCCAGCATATTAAGTTGGTCCTCCTACAATGAGCAGTTCTTC. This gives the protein CASILSWSSYNEQFF.

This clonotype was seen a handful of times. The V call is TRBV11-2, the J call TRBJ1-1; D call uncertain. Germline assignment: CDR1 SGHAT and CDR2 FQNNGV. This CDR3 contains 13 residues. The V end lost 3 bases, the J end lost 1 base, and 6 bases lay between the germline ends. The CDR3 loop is CASSFQSNTEAFF. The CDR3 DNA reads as TGTGCCAGCAGCTTTCAGTCGAACACTGAAGCTTTCTTT.

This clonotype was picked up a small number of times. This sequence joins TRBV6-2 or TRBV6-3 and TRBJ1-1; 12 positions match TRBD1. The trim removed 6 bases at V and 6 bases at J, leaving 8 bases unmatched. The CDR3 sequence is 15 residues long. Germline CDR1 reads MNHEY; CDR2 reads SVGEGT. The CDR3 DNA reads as TGTGCCAGCAGCCCAGGGACAGGGGGCCGGGCTGAAGCTTTCTTT. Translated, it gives CASSPGTGGRAEAFF.

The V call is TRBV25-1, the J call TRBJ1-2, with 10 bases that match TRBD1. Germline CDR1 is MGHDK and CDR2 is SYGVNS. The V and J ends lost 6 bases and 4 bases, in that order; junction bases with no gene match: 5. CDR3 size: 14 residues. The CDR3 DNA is TGTGCCAGCAGAGGGACAGGGGTCTTCTATGGCTACACCTTC. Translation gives CASRGTGVFYGYTF.

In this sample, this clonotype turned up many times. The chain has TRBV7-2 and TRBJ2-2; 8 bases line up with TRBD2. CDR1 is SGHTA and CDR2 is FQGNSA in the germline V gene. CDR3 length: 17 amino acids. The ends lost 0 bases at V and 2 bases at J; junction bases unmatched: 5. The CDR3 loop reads CASSLASGGVNTGELFF. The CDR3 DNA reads TGTGCCAGCAGCTTAGCCTCGGGAGGGGTCAACACCGGGGAGCTGTTTTTT. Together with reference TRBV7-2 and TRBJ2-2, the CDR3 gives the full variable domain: GAGVSQSPSNKVTEKGKDVELRCDPISGHTALYWYRQSLGQGLEFLIYFQGNSAPDKSGLPSDRFSAERTGGSVSTLTIQRTQQEDSAVYLCASSLASGGVNTGELFFGEGSRLTVL.

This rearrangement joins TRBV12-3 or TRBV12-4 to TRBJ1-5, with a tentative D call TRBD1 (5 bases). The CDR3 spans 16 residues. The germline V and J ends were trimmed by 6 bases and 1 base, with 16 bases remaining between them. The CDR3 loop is CASSRGGGSSNQPQHF. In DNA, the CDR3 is TGTGCCAGCAGCCGCGGGGGAGGGAGCAGCAATCAGCCCCAGCATTTT.

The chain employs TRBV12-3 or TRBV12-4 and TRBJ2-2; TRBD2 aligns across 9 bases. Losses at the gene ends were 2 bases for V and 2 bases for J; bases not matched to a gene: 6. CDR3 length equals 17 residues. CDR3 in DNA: TGTGCCAGCAGTTTATCCCGGCTAGCGGGAAACACCGGGGAGCTGTTTTTT. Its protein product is CASSLSRLAGNTGELFF.

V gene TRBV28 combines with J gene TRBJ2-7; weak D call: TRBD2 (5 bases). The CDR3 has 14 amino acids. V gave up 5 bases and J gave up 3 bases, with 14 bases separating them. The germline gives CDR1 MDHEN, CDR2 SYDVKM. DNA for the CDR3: TGTGCCAGCAGTCCCCCCGGGAAGGGCTACGAGCAGTACTTC. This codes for CASSPPGKGYEQYF.

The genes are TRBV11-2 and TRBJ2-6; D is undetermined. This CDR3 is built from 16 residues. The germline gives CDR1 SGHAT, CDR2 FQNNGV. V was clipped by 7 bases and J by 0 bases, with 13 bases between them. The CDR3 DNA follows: TGTGCCAGCATCTATATAGGCAGCTCTGGGGCCAACGTCCTGACTTTC. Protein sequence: CASIYIGSSGANVLTF.